The next 26 T cell receptor beta chains were all read from a single sample in a study of spatial heterogeneity in lung cancer. Time point specified: blood at routine non-recurrence follow-up after resection. TCRs were sequenced from unsorted whole RNA of tumor, nontumor lung or PBMC. One entry per CDR3 protein, called by TCRdb with MiXCR from the 5' RACE reads. The repertoire consists of approximately 56,000 distinct CDR3 sequences, with 6.5% to 7.5% occurring once and the leading ten covering around 35%. The specimen was PBMCs, collected at follow-up. The source of these receptors is a female donor with early-stage non-small cell lung cancer.

Points on this clonotype: This may stem from a read error, because a much larger clone lies one nucleotide away. The J gene is TRBJ1-2, the V gene TRBV4-3; D perhaps matches TRBD1 (5 bases). Germline CDR1 reads LGHNA; CDR2 reads YSLEER. The V gene lost 0 bases and the J gene lost 4 bases, with 15 bases spanning the gap. The CDR3 extends over 16 amino acids. Written as DNA, the CDR3 is TGCGCCAGCAGCCAAGATGTCGGGACCAACCGCTATGGCTACACCTTC. Protein sequence: CASSQDVGTNRYGYTF.

This clonotype was observed many times. The chain uses TRBV19 and TRBJ1-2; D gene unclear. Trimming pared 8 bases from V and 5 bases from J, leaving 9 bases between. CDR1 is LNHDA and CDR2 is SQIVND in the germline V gene (reference sequence). This CDR3 comprises 11 residues. The CDR3 loop is CASVGEYGYTF. In DNA form, the CDR3 reads TGTGCCAGTGTTGGGGAGTATGGCTACACCTTC.

This clonotype was seen more than once but under ten times. The chain recombines TRBV28 with TRBJ2-5; D possibly corresponds to TRBD2 (7 bases). V was trimmed by 8 bases and J by 4 bases, leaving 17 bases between them. Germline CDR1 is MDHEN and CDR2 is SYDVKM. This CDR3 contains 14 residues. The CDR3 is CASYARGAGETQYF. The CDR3 nucleotides are TGTGCCAGCTATGCCCGGGGGGCGGGAGAGACCCAGTACTTC.

In its sample, this clonotype was seen many times. The J gene is TRBJ2-1, the V gene TRBV29-1; 9 nucleotides line up with TRBD1. This CDR3 has 13 amino acids. Unmatched junction bases numbered 6, after V lost 6 bases and J lost 6 bases. In germline, CDR1 is SQVTM, CDR2 ANQGSEA. The CDR3 loop reads CSVGPDRGNEQFF. CDR3 bases: TGCAGCGTCGGACCGGACAGGGGCAATGAGCAGTTCTTC.

Many counts were recorded for this clonotype. The genes are TRBV5-4 and TRBJ1-6; a possible D gene is TRBD1 (5 bases). The CDR3 length is 15 residues. Trimming pared 4 bases from V and 9 bases from J, leaving 17 bases between. In germline, CDR1 is SGHNT, CDR2 YYREEE (reference sequence). Written as DNA, the CDR3 is TGTGCCAGCAGCCCGAGGACATCCCTAGGTTCACCCCTCCACTTT. This gives the protein CASSPRTSLGSPLHF.

The chain recombines TRBV20-1 with TRBJ2-7, with 9 bases lining up with TRBD1. The CDR3 extends over 14 amino acids. In germline, CDR1 is DFQATT, CDR2 SNEGSKA (reference sequence). With V trimmed by 3 bases and J by 3 bases, 6 bases remained unmatched. This CDR3 reads CSASTGGAFYEQYF. The CDR3 region has the DNA TGCAGTGCTAGTACAGGGGGCGCTTTCTACGAGCAGTACTTC.

A few counts support this clonotype. The chain uses TRBV6-2 or TRBV6-3 and TRBJ1-5, with D perhaps TRBD1 (5 bases). Germline V gives CDR1 MNHEY, CDR2 SVGEGT. This CDR3 has 16 residues. V was cut by 2 bases and J by 3 bases, with 14 bases left in between. The CDR3: CASSYKQGSSNQPQHF. The CDR3 bases are TGTGCCAGCAGTTACAAGCAGGGAAGCTCCAATCAGCCCCAGCATTTT.

This clonotype was counted ten times or more. This chain links TRBV6-1 with TRBJ2-5; a possible D gene is TRBD2 (6 bases). The V gene's germline CDR1 is MNHNS and CDR2 SASEGT. Trimming removed 3 bases at V and 8 bases at J, with 13 bases between. The CDR3 loop spans 13 amino acids. The CDR3 sequence is CASSDGGAPTQYF. DNA for the CDR3: TGTGCCAGCAGTGATGGAGGGGCCCCTACCCAGTACTTC.

The chain employs TRBV30 and TRBJ2-3; TRBD2 matches at 10 bases. Germline V gene data show CDR1 as GTSNPN and CDR2 as SVGIG (reference sequence). The V segment lost 0 bases and the J segment 11 bases; nucleotides outside the gene matches: 8. The CDR3 extends over 14 amino acids. CDR3 nucleotides: TGTGCCTGGAGTGTACTGGCTAGCGGGGGTGGGCAGTATTTT. Translated, it gives CAWSVLASGGGQYF.

This clonotype showed up many times. The chain uses TRBV29-1 and TRBJ1-5; D is ambiguous. V was pared by 8 bases and J by 0 bases, with 8 bases between. The CDR3 contains 12 residues. CDR1 SQVTM and CDR2 ANQGSEA come from the germline V gene. In nucleotides, the CDR3 is TGCAGCCCGAGGGATAGCAATCAGCCCCAGCATTTT. Its translation: CSPRDSNQPQHF. Combining the CDR3 with reference TRBV29-1 and TRBJ1-5 gives the whole variable domain SAVISQKPSRDICQRGTSLTIQCQVDSQVTMMFWYRQQPGQSLTLIATANQGSEATYESGFVIDKFPISRPNLTFSTLTVSNMSPEDSSIYLCSPRDSNQPQHFGDGTRLSIL.

V is TRBV18 and J is TRBJ2-5; unclear D gene. CDR1 and CDR2 from the germline V gene are KGHSH and LQKENI. V gave up 2 bases and J gave up 4 bases, with 8 bases separating them. The CDR3 spans 13 residues. CDR3 region: CASSPGLVETQYF. The CDR3 DNA follows: TGTGCCAGCTCACCAGGGCTTGTAGAGACCCAGTACTTC.

There are many counts of this clonotype. V and J are TRBV2 and TRBJ1-6, with 7 nucleotides matching TRBD1. CDR1 and CDR2 from the germline V gene are SNHLY and FYNNEI. The CDR3 loop spans 18 amino acids. V shed 6 bases, J shed 0 bases, and the junction held 11 bases outside the gene matches. CDR3 in DNA: TGTGCCAGCAGCTTACAGGGGTACGCAAGCTCCTATAATTCACCCCTCCACTTT. This encodes CASSLQGYASSYNSPLHF.

This clonotype came up many times. The DNA of the CDR3 is TGCGCCAGCAGCATACGGACAGCGACGAACACCGGGGAGCTGTTTTTT. This sequence encodes CASSIRTATNTGELFF. The V and J genes are TRBV5-1 and TRBJ2-2, with a weak D call TRBD1 (6 bases). CDR1 and CDR2 (germline): SGHRS, YFSETQ. Between the trimmed V and J ends, which lost 4 bases and 0 bases, there was a span of 13 bases. This CDR3 is built from 16 residues.

Many counts were recorded for this clonotype. The chain has TRBV15 and TRBJ1-2; D is unclear. V was shortened by 0 bases and J by 13 bases, with 18 bases between the two germline ends. The length of the CDR3 is 14 residues. Germline V gene sequence: CDR1 LNHNV, CDR2 YYDKDF (reference sequence). The CDR3 DNA follows: TGTGCCACCAGCAGAGATAGGGTCCCGGATGTTGCCACCTTC. Amino acid sequence: CATSRDRVPDVATF.

The chain is built from TRBV7-2 and TRBJ2-4; possible D gene TRBD2, 6 bases. This CDR3 has 19 residues. CDR1 and CDR2 (germline): SGHTA, FQGNSA. Trimming left V 0 bases short and J 3 bases short, with 21 bases between. The CDR3, as DNA: TGTGCCAGCAGCTTAGCTGGGTACGAGGGAGCGGGCCACAAAAACATTCAGTACTTC. Residues: CASSLAGYEGAGHKNIQYF.

The chain is built from TRBV6-5 and TRBJ2-7; TRBD1 matches 9 bases. CDR1 and CDR2 from the germline V gene are MNHEY and SVGAGI. After removal of 6 bases from V and 6 bases from J, the junction contained 9 bases not matched to a gene. The CDR3 has 14 amino acids. The CDR3 is CASRRTGDLREQYF. The CDR3 bases are TGTGCCAGCAGAAGGACAGGGGATTTGCGCGAGCAGTACTTC.

Judged by abundance, this clonotype is large. The chain recombines TRBV12-3 or TRBV12-4 with TRBJ2-3; D might be TRBD2 (6 bases). V gave up 4 bases and J gave up 2 bases, with 22 bases separating them. The CDR3 has 18 amino acids. As DNA, the CDR3 is TGTGCCAGCAGTTCCCCCGCCTATTCGGGACTCTTCACAGATACGCAGTATTTT. Protein product: CASSSPAYSGLFTDTQYF.

CDR3 residues: CASSKRGAYEQYF. CDR3 nucleotides: TGTGCCAGCAGCAAACGGGGAGCCTACGAGCAGTACTTC. This sequence joins TRBV7-2 and TRBJ2-7, with D possibly being TRBD2 (5 bases). The V end lost 5 bases, the J end lost 2 bases, and 10 bases lay between the germline ends. CDR3 size: 13 residues. CDR1 and CDR2 (germline): SGHTA, FQGNSA.

This chain links TRBV20-1 with TRBJ2-5, with a tentative D call TRBD1 (5 bases). Trimming took off 6 bases at V and 3 bases at J, with 11 bases between the two ends. Germline V gene lookup returns CDR1 DFQATT and CDR2 SNEGSKA (reference sequence). The CDR3 loop spans 12 amino acids. The CDR3 sequence: CSAKTEKETQYF. The CDR3 bases are TGCAGTGCAAAGACAGAAAAAGAGACCCAGTACTTC.

This clonotype was counted a few times. The chain is built from TRBV5-1 and TRBJ1-6; no clear D gene. The CDR3 is made up of 16 amino acids. CDR1 SGHRS and CDR2 YFSETQ come from the germline V gene. V gave up 0 bases and J gave up 16 bases, with 23 bases separating them. CDR3 nucleotides: TGCGCCAGCAGCTTGGAGGTCCCCCTGACCAATTCAGGTCTCCACTTT. Protein: CASSLEVPLTNSGLHF.

The chain joins TRBV20-1 to TRBJ1-3; D is possibly TRBD1 (5 bases). Trimming removed 0 bases at V and 0 bases at J, with 12 bases between. Germline V lookup: CDR1 DFQATT, CDR2 SNEGSKA (reference sequence). The CDR3 spans 16 residues. The CDR3 spells CSAREVGAVSGNTIYF. As DNA, the CDR3 is TGCAGTGCTAGAGAGGTCGGGGCTGTCTCTGGAAACACCATATATTTT.

This clonotype was detected ten times or more. The chain links TRBV18 to TRBJ2-7, with 7 bases fitting TRBD2. With V trimmed by 6 bases and J by 2 bases, 7 bases remained unmatched. This CDR3 has 14 residues. The V gene's germline CDR1 is KGHSH and CDR2 LQKENI. The CDR3 sequence is CASSPGLGPYEQYF. The CDR3 DNA is TGTGCCAGCTCCCCTGGACTAGGGCCCTACGAGCAGTACTTC.

This clonotype was recorded at least ten times. The chain has TRBV24-1 and TRBJ2-3; 7 positions match TRBD1. Germline loops: CDR1 KGHDR, CDR2 SFDVKD. The CDR3 is 17 residues long. Trimming took 9 bases from V and 0 from J; bases not matched to a gene: 14. Here the CDR3 reads CATAGARGGPSTDTQYF. The CDR3 coding sequence is TGTGCCACCGCCGGAGCGAGAGGGGGCCCAAGCACAGATACGCAGTATTTT.

This clonotype was recorded many times. CDR3 amino acids: CASYPEGLNYGYTF. The CDR3 DNA follows: TGCGCCAGCTACCCCGAGGGGTTAAACTATGGCTACACCTTC. The chain joins TRBV5-1 to TRBJ1-2; D may be TRBD1 (5 bases). Between the trimmed V and J ends, which lost 7 bases and 2 bases, there was a span of 15 bases. CDR3 length equals 14 residues. Germline lookup yields CDR1 SGHRS and CDR2 YFSETQ.

This clonotype was observed a few times. The chain carries TRBV28 and TRBJ1-4, with a weak D call TRBD1 (5 bases). The germline V and J ends were trimmed by 6 bases and 5 bases, with 7 bases remaining between them. CDR1 is MDHEN and CDR2 is SYDVKM in the germline V gene. This CDR3 contains 12 residues. Here the CDR3 DNA reads TGTGCCAGCAGACGGGGGAATGAAAAACTGTTTTTT. The encoded protein is CASRRGNEKLFF.

This clonotype came up a few times. V usage is TRBV18 and J usage is TRBJ2-5, with 7 bases identical to TRBD2. The CDR3 loop spans 14 amino acids. Germline assignment: CDR1 KGHSH and CDR2 LQKENI. V dropped 4 bases and J dropped 0; count of bases not matched to a gene: 2. The CDR3 bases are TGTGCCAGCTCACTTGGGACTAACCAAGAGACCCAGTACTTC. Its protein is CASSLGTNQETQYF.